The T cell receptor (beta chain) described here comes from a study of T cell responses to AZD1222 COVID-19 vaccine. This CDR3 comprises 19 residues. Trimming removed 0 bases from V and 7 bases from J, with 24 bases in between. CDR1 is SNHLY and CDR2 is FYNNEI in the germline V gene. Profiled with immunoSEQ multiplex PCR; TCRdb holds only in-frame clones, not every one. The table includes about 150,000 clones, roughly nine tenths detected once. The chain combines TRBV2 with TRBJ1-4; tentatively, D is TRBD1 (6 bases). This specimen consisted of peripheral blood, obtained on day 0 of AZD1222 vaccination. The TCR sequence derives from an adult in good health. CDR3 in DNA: TGTGCCAGCAGTGAAGCGCTTCTGGGGTCCGCCAGGGGAGGTGAAAAACTGTTTTTT. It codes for CASSEALLGSARGGEKLFF. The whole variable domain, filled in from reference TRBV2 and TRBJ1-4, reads EPEVTQTPSHQVTQMGQEVILRCVPISNHLYFYWYRQILGQKVEFLVSFYNNEISEKSEIFDDQFSVERPDGSNFTLKIRSTKLEDSAMYFCASSEALLGSARGGEKLFFGSGTQLSVL.